One T cell receptor beta chain is described in this entry. Antigen: not known. This sample is part of a study of cytomegalovirus exposure and HLA in healthy donors. This CDR3 is 16 amino acids long. Per the germline V gene, CDR1 is MNHEY and CDR2 is SMNVEV (reference sequence). The trim removed 7 bases at V and 6 bases at J, leaving 11 bases unmatched. Study-wide results and caveats: Most sequenced TCRs were rare (though some public TCRs occurred in many donors).

This PCR relied on a set of 60 Vbeta primers and 13 Jbeta primers. The data were produced by immunoSEQ multiplex PCR, yet TCRdb's version contains in-frame clones alone and is incomplete. The profile shows around 190,000 clones, about nine tenths of them singletons. The chain employs TRBV27 and TRBJ2-1; 11 bases map to TRBD1. The sequenced sample consisted of PBMCs. This TCR derives from a boy aged 2-15 years in good health and CMV-seronegative. This chain's CDR3 is CASMGLGQGGSNEQFF. The CDR3 bases are TGTGCCAGCATGGGTTTGGGACAGGGGGGGTCCAATGAGCAGTTCTTC.